Described below is a single T cell receptor (beta chain) sequence and its context. This sample was taken from a study of CD8 T cells in Susac syndrome. TCR beta sequencing covered blood CD8+ and CD4+ T cells. The RNA, 0.5 to 1 ug, was put through reverse transcription using random hexamers. TCRdb passed the immunoSEQ multiplex PCR reads through MiXCR, listing each CDR3 protein once. The sample holds around 190,000 distinct CDR3 sequences, approximately 94% seen once. Germline V CDR1 and CDR2: SGHTA, FQGNSA. CDR3 size: 15 residues. V was cut by 2 bases and J by 0 bases, with 11 bases left in between. Source material: CD4+ T cells from PBMCs. This chain connects TRBV7-2 to TRBJ2-7, with D perhaps TRBD2 (6 bases). The TCR was taken from a human donor with Susac syndrome. CDR3 region: CASSLRGEFSYEQYF. CDR3 nucleotide sequence: TGTGCCAGCAGCTTACGCGGGGAGTTCTCCTACGAGCAGTACTTC.